This T cell receptor beta chain comes out of a study of blood T cell repertoires in COVID-19. Study information: The origin of the acute and convalescent COVID-19 samples was the United States, Italy and Spain. PBMCs, B-cell-depleted T cells, or T cells provided the cDNA or gDNA that made up the material.

CDR1 is SGHTA, CDR2 FQGTGA, per germline. The CDR3 consists of 17 residues. Unmatched junction bases numbered 12, after V lost 6 bases and J lost 2 bases. Repertoires were generated with immunoSEQ multiplex PCR, while TCRdb's copy carries only in-frame clones and drops some. This table holds about 38,000 clones, around 91% found once. The sequence derives from a man aged 60 to 69 with active or convalescent COVID-19. The material sequenced was peripheral blood. The J gene is TRBJ2-5, the V gene TRBV7-3, with 10 positions matching TRBD2. The CDR3 here is CASRPTEREGRQETQYF. DNA for the CDR3: TGTGCCAGCAGGCCCACGGAGCGGGAGGGGCGACAAGAGACCCAGTACTTC.